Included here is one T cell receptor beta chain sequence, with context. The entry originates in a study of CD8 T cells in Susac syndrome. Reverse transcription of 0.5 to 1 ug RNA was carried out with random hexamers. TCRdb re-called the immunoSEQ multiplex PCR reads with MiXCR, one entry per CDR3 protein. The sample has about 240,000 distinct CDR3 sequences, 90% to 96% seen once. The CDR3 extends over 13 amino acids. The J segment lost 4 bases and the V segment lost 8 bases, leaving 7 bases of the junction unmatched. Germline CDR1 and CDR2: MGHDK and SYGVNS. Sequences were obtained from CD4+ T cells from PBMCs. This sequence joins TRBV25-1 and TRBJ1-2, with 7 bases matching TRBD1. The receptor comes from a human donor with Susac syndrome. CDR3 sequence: CASSTTGIYGYTF. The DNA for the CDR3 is TGTGCCAGCTCTACGACAGGGATCTATGGCTACACCTTC.